These T cell receptor beta chains were read from a single sample in a study of T cells after yellow fever vaccination. One entry per CDR3 protein results from TCRdb running MiXCR on the 5' RACE reads. The top ten hold around 19% of the sample, which has a few hundred thousand distinct CDR3 sequences, around 10% seen once. The sample here was PBMCs, taken on the day of the first yellow fever vaccination. Source of these receptors: a man aged 18 to 35 who received the YFV17D yellow fever vaccine. Both conserved end residues are part of each CDR3. D genes are given only for firm matches. Size values are once, few and many counts, or a class for expanded clones, and some rows have none.

TRBV6-5,many,-,TRBJ2-7,CASSYRDRLYEQYF,TGTGCCAGCAGTTACCGCGACAGATTATACGAGCAGTACTTC
TRBV5-5,many,-,TRBJ1-6,CASSSTTSPLHF,TGTGCCAGCAGCTCTACTACTTCACCCCTCCACTTT
TRBV6-2/TRBV6-3,few,-,TRBJ2-1,CASTPAGRSYNEQFF,TGTGCCAGCACCCCAGCGGGTCGCTCCTACAATGAGCAGTTCTTC
TRBV27,many,-,TRBJ1-6,CASRRAGLNSPLHF,TGTGCCAGCCGTCGGGCAGGCCTCAATTCACCCCTCCACTTT
TRBV20-1,few,-,TRBJ2-5,CSARSRGKTQYF,TGCAGTGCTAGATCCAGGGGCAAGACCCAGTACTTC
TRBV4-1,few,-,TRBJ1-1,CASSQGGGRSGTEAFF,TGCGCCAGCAGCCAGGGGGGTGGGCGTTCTGGCACTGAAGCTTTCTTT
TRBV19,many,TRBD2,TRBJ2-3,CASRPSGSTDTQYF,TGTGCCAGTAGGCCTAGCGGGAGCACAGATACGCAGTATTTT
TRBV9,medium-sized,-,TRBJ2-7,CASSLAGDDYEQYF,TGTGCCAGCAGCTTAGCCGGGGATGACTACGAGCAGTACTTC
TRBV4-1,few,TRBD1,TRBJ1-2,CASSHSSSGGFYGYTF,TGCGCCAGCAGCCACTCCAGCTCAGGGGGATTTTATGGCTACACCTTC
TRBV29-1,-,TRBD1,TRBJ1-1,CSVQDTGGAIIEAFF,TGCAGCGTCCAAGACACAGGGGGGGCGATCATTGAAGCTTTCTTT
TRBV29-1,few,-,TRBJ2-7,CSVQGEQYF,TGCAGCGTCCAGGGCGAGCAGTACTTC
TRBV4-3,many,-,TRBJ2-7,CASSQDRYEQYF,TGCGCCAGCAGCCAAGACAGGTACGAGCAGTACTTC
TRBV12-3/TRBV12-4,few,-,TRBJ1-4,CASSLTALMKELFF,TGTGCCAGCAGTTTGACAGCATTAATGAAAGAACTGTTTTTT
TRBV2,-,-,TRBJ2-5,CASNPPQTYQETQYF,TGTGCCAGCAATCCTCCCCAGACGTACCAAGAGACCCAGTACTTC
TRBV6-2/TRBV6-3,-,-,TRBJ2-7,CASSQGGPPDF,TGTGCCAGCAGCCAAGGGGGACCCCCTGACTTC
TRBV4-3,-,TRBD1,TRBJ1-2,CASSQDTQGGAGYGYTF,TGCGCCAGCAGCCAAGATACACAAGGGGGCGCCGGCTATGGCTACACCTTC
TRBV5-1,-,-,TRBJ2-3,CASRAEGTDTQYF,TGCGCCAGCAGAGCGGAAGGCACAGATACGCAGTATTTT
TRBV12-3/TRBV12-4,many,TRBD2,TRBJ2-7,CASSLRGSGGIEQYF,TGTGCCAGCAGTTTAAGAGGTAGCGGGGGGATTGAGCAGTACTTC
TRBV7-9,few,TRBD1,TRBJ1-4,CASSLGQGANEKLFF,TGTGCCAGCAGCTTAGGACAGGGGGCTAATGAAAAACTGTTTTTT